A single sample gave rise to the 16 T cell receptor beta chains below, sequenced in a study of cytomegalovirus exposure and HLA in healthy donors. Some clones are missing from TCRdb's copy, which holds only in-frame ones; the method was immunoSEQ multiplex PCR. The sample records fewer than 350,000 clones, approximately 88% being singletons. The sequenced sample was PBMCs. These receptor sequences come from a young woman in good health and CMV-seronegative.

The rearrangement joins TRBV2 to TRBJ2-1; D may be TRBD1 (5 bases). The germline gives CDR1 SNHLY, CDR2 FYNNEI. The CDR3 length is 12 residues. V was clipped by 5 bases and J by 8 bases, with 10 bases between them. The CDR3: CASSPIGDEQFF. The CDR3, as DNA: TGTGCCAGCAGTCCCATAGGGGATGAGCAGTTCTTC.

The J gene is TRBJ2-7, the V gene TRBV18, with D perhaps TRBD2 (5 bases). This CDR3 is built from 15 residues. Per the germline V gene, CDR1 is KGHSH and CDR2 is LQKENI. The germline V and J ends were trimmed by 6 bases and 6 bases, with 21 bases remaining between them. The CDR3 is CASSASSGNLGEQYF. Written as DNA, the CDR3 is TGTGCCAGCTCCGCATCTTCGGGGAACTTGGGCGAGCAGTACTTC.

The chain uses TRBV5-1 and TRBJ2-3; 7 bases map to TRBD2. V lost 2 bases, J lost 6 bases, and 3 bases stayed unmatched. The CDR3 is 13 residues long. Germline CDR1 SGHRS, CDR2 YFSETQ. The DNA of the CDR3 is TGCGCCAGCAGCTTCGGGCGGGGGGATACGCAGTATTTT. Translation gives CASSFGRGDTQYF.

The chain carries TRBV10-2 and TRBJ2-7, with 8 positions matching TRBD1. This CDR3 comprises 11 residues. Germline values: CDR1 WSHSY, CDR2 SAAADI. The V gene end was trimmed by 10 bases and the J gene end by 6 bases; junction bases not matched to a gene: 5. CDR3 sequence: CAKTGAGEQYF. CDR3 bases: TGCGCCAAGACAGGGGCTGGCGAGCAGTACTTC.

The CDR3 bases are TGTGCCAGCAGTTTAGGCAGGGGGCCATTCGCTGAAGCTTTCTTT. Translated: CASSLGRGPFAEAFF. This chain links TRBV27 with TRBJ1-1; 8 bases line up with TRBD1. Trimming took 2 bases from V and 6 from J; bases not matched to a gene: 8. The CDR3 totals 15 residues. Germline-derived CDR1 and CDR2 are MNHEY and SMNVEV (reference sequence).

This chain uses TRBV6-1 with TRBJ2-7; D gene unclear. In germline, CDR1 is MNHNS, CDR2 SASEGT. The CDR3 sequence is 17 residues long. V lost 0 bases and J 5 bases, leaving 20 bases between the germline ends. The CDR3 spells CASSEAFRPWSRDEQYF. DNA of the CDR3: TGTGCCAGCAGTGAAGCGTTTCGGCCGTGGTCCCGGGACGAGCAGTACTTC.

The chain joins TRBV6-4 to TRBJ2-1, with TRBD2 matching over 11 bases. This CDR3 contains 16 residues. Germline-derived CDR1 and CDR2 are MRHNA and SNTAGT. Losses at the gene ends were 8 bases for V and 4 bases for J; bases not matched to a gene: 10. CDR3 amino acids: CASSISGTSGYNEQFF. CDR3 sequence (DNA): TGTGCCAGCTCAATTTCTGGGACTAGCGGATACAATGAGCAGTTCTTC.

This chain joins TRBV6-6 and TRBJ1-1; the D gene is possibly TRBD1 (6 bases). The germline V and J ends were trimmed by 6 bases and 5 bases, with 16 bases remaining between them. Germline V lookup: CDR1 MNHNY, CDR2 SVGAGI (reference sequence). CDR3 length: 14 amino acids. DNA for the CDR3: TGTGCCAGCAGAGACACAGGGTCGGGGACTGAAGCTTTCTTT. Protein: CASRDTGSGTEAFF.

V is TRBV28 and J is TRBJ1-1; TRBD1 agrees at 7 bases. This CDR3 has 14 residues. CDR1 and CDR2 from the germline V gene are MDHEN and SYDVKM. With 3 bases clipped from V and 7 bases from J, the junction kept 8 bases outside the gene matches. CDR3 protein: CASSFVGTVNEAFF. The CDR3 DNA reads as TGTGCCAGCAGTTTTGTTGGGACAGTAAATGAAGCTTTCTTT.

On this clone itself: A junction end diverges from the germline sequence, so it may reflect a read error. The chain's CDR3 is CASSSGVPTGELFF. CDR3 DNA: TGTGCTAGCAGCTCCGGGGTTCCCACCGGGGAGCTGTTTTTT. This chain links TRBV7-7 with TRBJ2-2; a possible D gene is TRBD2 (5 bases). The CDR3 length is 14 residues. Germline-derived CDR1 and CDR2 are SSHAT and FNYEAQ (reference sequence).

The V call is TRBV19, the J call TRBJ2-1; 16 bases fit TRBD2. V lost 10 bases and J lost 3; bases outside the gene matches: 15. Germline values: CDR1 LNHDA, CDR2 SQIVND (reference sequence). The CDR3 spans 19 residues. In DNA, the CDR3 is TGTGCCACCAAGAAACCGGGACTAGCGGGAGGGCCCTACTACAATGAGCAGTTCTTC. Translation: CATKKPGLAGGPYYNEQFF.

This clone showed up just once. This chain links TRBV6-1 with TRBJ1-6; a weak D match, TRBD1 (5 bases). V lost 3 bases, J lost 10 bases, and 19 bases lay in between. CDR1 and CDR2 from the germline V gene are MNHNS and SASEGT. The length of the CDR3 is 16 residues. The CDR3 bases are TGTGCCAGCAGTGATTTCTTTGGGACTGCCTCATCACCCCTCCACTTT. It specifies CASSDFFGTASSPLHF.

V and J are TRBV5-1 and TRBJ2-4, with 8 bases fitting TRBD1. Germline V gene sequence: CDR1 SGHRS, CDR2 YFSETQ. CDR3 size: 14 residues. The ends lost 1 base at V and 8 bases at J; junction bases unmatched: 5. In nucleotides, the CDR3 is TGCGCCAGCAGCTTGAGGACAGGGTCAGACATTCAGTACTTC. Amino acid sequence: CASSLRTGSDIQYF.

V is TRBV5-4 and J is TRBJ2-7; D is ambiguous. Germline CDR1 is SGHNT and CDR2 is YYREEE (reference sequence). V was pared by 4 bases and J by 0 bases, with 11 bases between. The CDR3 runs to 14 residues. The DNA for the CDR3 is TGTGCCAGCAGCCCTGGCATCAGCTCCTACGAGCAGTACTTC. The encoded protein is CASSPGISSYEQYF.

This rearrangement joins TRBV5-1 to TRBJ2-6; D may be TRBD2 (6 bases). The length of the CDR3 is 16 residues. Germline lookup yields CDR1 SGHRS and CDR2 YFSETQ. Trimming stripped 2 bases from V and 1 base from J, with 10 bases between. This CDR3 is CASSLSGLSGANVLTF. The CDR3 bases are TGCGCCAGCAGCTTATCGGGACTGTCTGGGGCCAACGTCCTGACTTTC.

This clone has just a few counts. The chain's CDR3 is CASSSEPTGGSYNEQFF. CDR3 in DNA: TGTGCCAGCAGCTCGGAGCCCACGGGGGGCTCCTACAATGAGCAGTTCTTC. The rearrangement uses TRBV7-6 and TRBJ2-1, with 7 nucleotides matching TRBD2. The V and J ends lost 4 bases and 0 bases, in that order; junction bases with no gene match: 9. CDR1 SGHVS and CDR2 FNYEAQ come from the germline V gene. This CDR3 has 17 amino acids.